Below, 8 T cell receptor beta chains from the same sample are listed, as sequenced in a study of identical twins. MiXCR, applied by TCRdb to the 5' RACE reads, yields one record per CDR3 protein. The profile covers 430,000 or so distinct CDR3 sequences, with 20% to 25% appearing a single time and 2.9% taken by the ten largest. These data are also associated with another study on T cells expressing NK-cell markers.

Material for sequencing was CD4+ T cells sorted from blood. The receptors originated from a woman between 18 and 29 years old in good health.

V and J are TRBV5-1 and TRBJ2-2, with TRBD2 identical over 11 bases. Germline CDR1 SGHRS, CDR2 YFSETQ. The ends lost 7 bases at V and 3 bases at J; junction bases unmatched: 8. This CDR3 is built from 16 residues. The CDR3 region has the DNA TGCGCCAGCTCCGAGACTAGCGGGACATACACCGGGGAGCTGTTTTTT. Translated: CASSETSGTYTGELFF. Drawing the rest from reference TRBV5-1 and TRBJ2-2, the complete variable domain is KAGVTQTPRYLIKTRGQQVTLSCSPISGHRSVSWYQQTPGQGLQFLFEYFSETQRNKGNFPGRFSGRQFSNSRSEMNVSTLELGDSALYLCASSETSGTYTGELFFGEGSRLTVL.

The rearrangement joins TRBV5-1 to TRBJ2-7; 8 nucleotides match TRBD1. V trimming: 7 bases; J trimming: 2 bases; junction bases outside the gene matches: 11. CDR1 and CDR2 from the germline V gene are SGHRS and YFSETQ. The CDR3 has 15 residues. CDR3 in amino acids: CASRYTARGPYEQYF. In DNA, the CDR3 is TGCGCCAGCCGCTATACCGCCAGGGGGCCCTACGAGCAGTACTTC.

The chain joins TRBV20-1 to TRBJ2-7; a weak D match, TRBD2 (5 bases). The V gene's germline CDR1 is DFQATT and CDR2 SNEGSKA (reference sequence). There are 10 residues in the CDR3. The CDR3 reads CSALGPEQYF. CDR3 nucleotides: TGCAGCGCACTAGGACCCGAGCAGTACTTC.

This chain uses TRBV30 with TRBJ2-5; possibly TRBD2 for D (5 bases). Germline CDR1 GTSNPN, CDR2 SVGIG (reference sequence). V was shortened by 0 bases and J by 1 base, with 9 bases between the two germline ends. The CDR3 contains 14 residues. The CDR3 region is CAWSVRSGQETQYF. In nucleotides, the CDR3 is TGTGCCTGGAGTGTACGGAGCGGCCAAGAGACCCAGTACTTC.

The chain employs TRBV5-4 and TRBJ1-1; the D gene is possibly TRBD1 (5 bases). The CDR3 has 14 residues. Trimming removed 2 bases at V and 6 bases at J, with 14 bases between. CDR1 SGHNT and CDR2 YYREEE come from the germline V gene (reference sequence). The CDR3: CASSLGTLNPEAFF. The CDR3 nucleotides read TGTGCCAGCAGCTTAGGGACCCTCAACCCTGAAGCTTTCTTT.

The CDR3 bases are TGCAGTGCTAGGGTCGGTTCACCCCTCCACTTT. The encoded protein is CSARVGSPLHF. J is TRBJ1-6 and V is TRBV20-1; no clear D gene. CDR3 length: 11 amino acids. Germline V CDR1 and CDR2: DFQATT, SNEGSKA (reference sequence). Between the trimmed V and J ends, which lost 3 bases and 9 bases, there was a span of 6 bases.

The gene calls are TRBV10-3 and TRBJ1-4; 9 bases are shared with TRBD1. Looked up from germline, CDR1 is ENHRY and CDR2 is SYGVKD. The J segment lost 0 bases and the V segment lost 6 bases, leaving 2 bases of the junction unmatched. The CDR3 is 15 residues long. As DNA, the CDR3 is TGTGCCATCAGGGGGACAGGGACAACTAATGAAAAACTGTTTTTT. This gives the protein CAIRGTGTTNEKLFF.

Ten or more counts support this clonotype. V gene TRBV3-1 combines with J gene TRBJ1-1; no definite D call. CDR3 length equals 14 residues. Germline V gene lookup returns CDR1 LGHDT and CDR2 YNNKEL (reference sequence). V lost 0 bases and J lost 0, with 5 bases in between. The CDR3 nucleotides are TGTGCCAGCAGCCAAGATTTCCTGAACACTGAAGCTTTCTTT. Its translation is CASSQDFLNTEAFF.